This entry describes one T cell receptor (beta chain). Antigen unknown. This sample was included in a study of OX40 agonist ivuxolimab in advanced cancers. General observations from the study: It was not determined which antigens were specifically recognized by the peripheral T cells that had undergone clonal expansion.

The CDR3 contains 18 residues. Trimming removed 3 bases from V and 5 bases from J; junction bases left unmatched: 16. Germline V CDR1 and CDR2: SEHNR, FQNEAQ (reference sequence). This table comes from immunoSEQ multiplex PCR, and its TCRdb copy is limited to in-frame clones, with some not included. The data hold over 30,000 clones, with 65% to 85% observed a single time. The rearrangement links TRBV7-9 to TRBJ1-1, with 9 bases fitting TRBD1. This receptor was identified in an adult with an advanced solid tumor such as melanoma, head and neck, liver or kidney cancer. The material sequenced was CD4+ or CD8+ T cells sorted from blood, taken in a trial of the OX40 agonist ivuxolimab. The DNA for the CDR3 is TGTGCCAGCAGCTTTTTAACCGGGACAGGGTTGCGTGGGACTGAAGCTTTCTTT. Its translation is CASSFLTGTGLRGTEAFF.